Listed below are T cell receptor beta chains from one sample, sequenced in a study of blood T cell repertoires in COVID-19. Repertoires were generated with immunoSEQ multiplex PCR, while TCRdb's copy carries only in-frame clones and drops some. The profile shows about 480,000 clones, 70% to 90% of them singletons. Sequencing used PBMCs or T cells enriched from blood (not recorded which). These receptors originate from a woman between 40 and 50 years old who had recovered from COVID-19. Each CDR3 is given with its conserved first and last residue.

v_gene	j_gene	CDR3aa
TRBV19	TRBJ1-3	CASSIRGTGNTIYF
TRBV29-1	TRBJ2-3	CSVEDPSGRTDTQYF
TRBV15	TRBJ2-7	CATSRDPSTGTSGNYEQYF
TRBV3-1/TRBV3-2	TRBJ2-7	CASSPKGGQGIYEQYF
TRBV12-3/TRBV12-4	TRBJ1-2	CASSLASYGYTF
TRBV6-1	TRBJ1-1	CASSELTGGWNTEAFF
TRBV27	TRBJ1-2	CASSFRGKNYGYTF
TRBV6-4	TRBJ2-3	CASSAQGAESDTQYF
TRBV7-9	TRBJ1-2	CASSLSRDRVDYTF
TRBV12-3/TRBV12-4	TRBJ2-1	CASSLNSYNEQFF
TRBV7-2	TRBJ1-4	CASSLGGTGREKLFF
TRBV3-1/TRBV3-2	TRBJ1-4	CASSRGTKGNEKLFF
TRBV9	TRBJ2-1	CASSVRSLLAGGPNEQFF
TRBV19	TRBJ2-5	CASSIAQGKETQYF
TRBV5-5	TRBJ1-5	CASSFSTGNQPQHF
TRBV6-2/TRBV6-3	TRBJ2-7	CASSQPGSYEQYF
TRBV11-3	TRBJ2-7	CASSKPAWVAGASEQYF
TRBV9	TRBJ1-3	CASSVGQSGNTIYF
TRBV19	TRBJ1-3	CASSILGGTDSGNTIYF
TRBV5-8	TRBJ1-6	CASSLGQGAASPLHF
TRBV4-3	TRBJ2-1	CASSQDHGGDEQFF
TRBV29-1	TRBJ1-1	CSVDSTNTEAFF
TRBV5-1	TRBJ2-6	CASSSGQEGTVLTF
TRBV27	TRBJ1-6	CASSAGALSPLHF
TRBV19	TRBJ2-1	CASSIREQGIGNEQFF
TRBV7-9	TRBJ1-6	CASSLGQRNSPLHF
TRBV6-2/TRBV6-3	TRBJ2-7	CASSYNFLSLFYEQYF